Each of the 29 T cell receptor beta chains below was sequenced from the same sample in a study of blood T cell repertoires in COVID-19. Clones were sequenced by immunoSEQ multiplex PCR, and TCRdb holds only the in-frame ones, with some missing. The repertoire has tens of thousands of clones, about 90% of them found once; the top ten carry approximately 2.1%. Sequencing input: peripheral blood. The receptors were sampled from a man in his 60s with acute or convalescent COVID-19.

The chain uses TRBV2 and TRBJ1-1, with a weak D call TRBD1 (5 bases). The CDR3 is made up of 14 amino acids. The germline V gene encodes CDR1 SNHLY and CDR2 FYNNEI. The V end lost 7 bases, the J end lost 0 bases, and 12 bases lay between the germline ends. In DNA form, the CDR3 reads TGTGCCAGCACCGTTGACAGTATGAACACTGAAGCTTTCTTT. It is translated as CASTVDSMNTEAFF. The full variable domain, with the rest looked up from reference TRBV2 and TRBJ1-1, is EPEVTQTPSHQVTQMGQEVILRCVPISNHLYFYWYRQILGQKVEFLVSFYNNEISEKSEIFDDQFSVERPDGSNFTLKIRSTKLEDSAMYFCASTVDSMNTEAFFGQGTRLTVV.

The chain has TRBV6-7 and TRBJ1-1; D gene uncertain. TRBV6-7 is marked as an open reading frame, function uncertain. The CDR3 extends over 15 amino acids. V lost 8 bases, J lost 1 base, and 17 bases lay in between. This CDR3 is CASGVPGSSNTEAFF. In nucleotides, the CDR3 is TGTGCCAGCGGAGTCCCGGGGAGTTCGAACACTGAAGCTTTCTTT.

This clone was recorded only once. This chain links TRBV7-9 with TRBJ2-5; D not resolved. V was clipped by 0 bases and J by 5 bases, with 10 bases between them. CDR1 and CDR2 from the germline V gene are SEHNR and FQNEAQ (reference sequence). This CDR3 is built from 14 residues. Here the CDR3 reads CASSLAGSPETQYF. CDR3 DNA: TGTGCCAGCAGCTTAGCTGGTAGTCCGGAGACCCAGTACTTC. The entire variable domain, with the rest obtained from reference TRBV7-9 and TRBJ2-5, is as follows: DTGVSQNPRHKITKRGQNVTFRCDPISEHNRLYWYRQTLGQGPEFLTYFQNEAQLEKSRLLSDRFSAERPKGSFSTLEIQRTEQGDSAMYLCASSLAGSPETQYFGPGTRLLVL.

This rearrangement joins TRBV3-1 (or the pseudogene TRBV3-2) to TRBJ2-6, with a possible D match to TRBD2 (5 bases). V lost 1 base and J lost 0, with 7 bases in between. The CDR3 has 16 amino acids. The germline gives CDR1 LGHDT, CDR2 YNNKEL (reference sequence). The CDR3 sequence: CASSQVGSSGANVLTF. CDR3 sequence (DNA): TGTGCCAGCAGCCAAGTGGGGAGCTCTGGGGCCAACGTCCTGACTTTC.

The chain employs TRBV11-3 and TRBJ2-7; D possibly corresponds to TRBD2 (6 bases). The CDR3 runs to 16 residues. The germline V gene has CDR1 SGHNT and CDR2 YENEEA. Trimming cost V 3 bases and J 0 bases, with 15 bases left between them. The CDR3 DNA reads TGTGCCAGCAGCTTGGAAAGCGGGTTTCCCTCCTACGAGCAGTACTTC. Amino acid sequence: CASSLESGFPSYEQYF.

The CDR3 DNA reads as TGTGCCAGCAGCCCTCATGCGGACTACGAAGCTTTCTTT. Translation: CASSPHADYEAFF. The J gene is TRBJ1-1, the V gene TRBV7-2, with no clear D. The CDR3 length is 13 residues. V dropped 5 bases and J dropped 8 bases, with 15 bases sitting between them. Germline lookup yields CDR1 SGHTA and CDR2 FQGNSA.

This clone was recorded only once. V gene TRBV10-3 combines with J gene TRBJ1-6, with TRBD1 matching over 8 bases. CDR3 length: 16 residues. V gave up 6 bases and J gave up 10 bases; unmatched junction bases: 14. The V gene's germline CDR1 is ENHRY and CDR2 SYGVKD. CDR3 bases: TGTGCCATCAGCAATCTCGGGGGACAGGCCGAGTCACCCCTCCACTTT. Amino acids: CAISNLGGQAESPLHF.

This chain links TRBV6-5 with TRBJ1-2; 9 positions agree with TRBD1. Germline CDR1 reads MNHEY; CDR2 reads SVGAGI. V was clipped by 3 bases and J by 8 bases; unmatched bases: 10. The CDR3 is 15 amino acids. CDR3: CASSYVDRGWRGYTF. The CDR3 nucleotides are TGTGCCAGCAGTTATGTTGACAGGGGGTGGAGGGGCTACACCTTC.

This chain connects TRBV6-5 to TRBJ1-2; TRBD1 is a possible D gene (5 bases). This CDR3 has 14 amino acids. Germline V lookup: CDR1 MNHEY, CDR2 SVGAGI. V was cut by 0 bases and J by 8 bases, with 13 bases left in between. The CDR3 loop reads CASSYSKGVDGYTF. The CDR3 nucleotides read TGTGCCAGCAGTTACTCGAAAGGGGTGGACGGCTACACCTTC.

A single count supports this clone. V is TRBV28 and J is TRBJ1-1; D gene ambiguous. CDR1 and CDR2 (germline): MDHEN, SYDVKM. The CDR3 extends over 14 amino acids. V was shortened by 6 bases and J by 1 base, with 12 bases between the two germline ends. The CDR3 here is CASSGLLGNTEAFF. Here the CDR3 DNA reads TGTGCCAGCAGCGGACTTTTGGGGAACACTGAAGCTTTCTTT.

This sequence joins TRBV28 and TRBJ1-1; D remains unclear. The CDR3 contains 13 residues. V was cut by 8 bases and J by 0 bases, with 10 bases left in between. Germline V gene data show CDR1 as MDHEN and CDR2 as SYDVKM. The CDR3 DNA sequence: TGTGCCAGCTATACTACGGTGAACACTGAAGCTTTCTTT. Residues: CASYTTVNTEAFF.

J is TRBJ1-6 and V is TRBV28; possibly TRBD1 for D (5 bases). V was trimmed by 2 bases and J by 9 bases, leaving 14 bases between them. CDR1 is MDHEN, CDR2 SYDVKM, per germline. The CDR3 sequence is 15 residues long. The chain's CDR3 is CASSLVGTTGSPLHF. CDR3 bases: TGTGCCAGCAGTTTAGTCGGGACTACGGGTTCACCCCTCCACTTT.

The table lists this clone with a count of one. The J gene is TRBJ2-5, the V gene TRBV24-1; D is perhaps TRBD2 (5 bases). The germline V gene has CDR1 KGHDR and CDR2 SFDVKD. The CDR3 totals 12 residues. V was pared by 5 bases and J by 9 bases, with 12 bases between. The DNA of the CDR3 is TGTGCCACCAGTGCCCCGGAGGAATCCCAGTACTTC. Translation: CATSAPEESQYF.

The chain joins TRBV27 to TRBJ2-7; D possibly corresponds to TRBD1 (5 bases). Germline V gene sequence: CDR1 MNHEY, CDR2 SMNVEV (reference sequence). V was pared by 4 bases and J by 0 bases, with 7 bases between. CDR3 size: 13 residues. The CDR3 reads CASSSRDSYEQYF. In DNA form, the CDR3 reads TGTGCCAGCAGTTCCAGGGACTCCTACGAGCAGTACTTC.

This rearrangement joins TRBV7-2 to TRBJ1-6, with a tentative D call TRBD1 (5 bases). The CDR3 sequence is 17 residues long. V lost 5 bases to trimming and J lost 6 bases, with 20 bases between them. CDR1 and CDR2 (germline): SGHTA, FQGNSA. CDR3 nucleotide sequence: TGTGCCAGCAGCCCAGGGTCTTGGGTGAATCCTAATTCACCCCTCCACTTT. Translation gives CASSPGSWVNPNSPLHF.

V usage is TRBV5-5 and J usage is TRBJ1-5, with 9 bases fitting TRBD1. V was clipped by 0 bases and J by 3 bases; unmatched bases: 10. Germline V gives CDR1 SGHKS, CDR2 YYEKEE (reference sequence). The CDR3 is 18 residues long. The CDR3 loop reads CASSLDGTGTYNNQPQHF. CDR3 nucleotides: TGTGCCAGCAGCTTGGACGGGACAGGGACTTATAACAATCAGCCCCAGCATTTT.

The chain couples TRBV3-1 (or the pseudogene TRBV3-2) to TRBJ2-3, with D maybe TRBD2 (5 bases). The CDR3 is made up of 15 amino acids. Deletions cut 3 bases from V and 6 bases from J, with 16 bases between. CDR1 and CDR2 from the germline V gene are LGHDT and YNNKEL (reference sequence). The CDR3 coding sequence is TGTGCCAGCAGCCACCACGTAGGAGGCGGGGATACGCAGTATTTT. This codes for CASSHHVGGGDTQYF.

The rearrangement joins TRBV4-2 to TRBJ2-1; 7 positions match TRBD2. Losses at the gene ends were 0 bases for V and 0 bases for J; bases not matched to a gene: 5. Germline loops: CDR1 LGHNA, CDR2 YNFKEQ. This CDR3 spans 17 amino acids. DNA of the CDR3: TGTGCCAGCAGCCAAGAGGTCGCGGGAGCCTCCTACAATGAGCAGTTCTTC. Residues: CASSQEVAGASYNEQFF.

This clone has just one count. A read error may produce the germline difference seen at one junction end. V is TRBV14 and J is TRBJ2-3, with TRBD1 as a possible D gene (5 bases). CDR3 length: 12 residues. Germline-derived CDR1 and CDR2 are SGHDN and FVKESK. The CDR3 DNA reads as TGTGCCAGCAGCCAATATAGCCAGGGTGCGAATTTT. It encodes CASSQYSQGANF.

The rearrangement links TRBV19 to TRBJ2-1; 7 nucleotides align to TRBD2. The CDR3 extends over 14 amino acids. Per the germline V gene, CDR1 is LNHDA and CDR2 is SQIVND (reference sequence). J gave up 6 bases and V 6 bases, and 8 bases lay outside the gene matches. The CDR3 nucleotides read TGTGCCAGTAGCCTCAAGCGGGACGGCAATGAGCAGTTCTTC. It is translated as CASSLKRDGNEQFF.

The CDR3: CASSQDEAGAGTDTQYF. Written as DNA, the CDR3 is TGTGCCAGCAGCCAAGATGAAGCGGGAGCGGGCACAGATACGCAGTATTTT. The chain joins TRBV14 to TRBJ2-3; the match to TRBD2 covers 8 bases. The CDR3 extends over 17 amino acids. The germline CDR1 and CDR2 sequences are SGHDN and FVKESK. J lost 1 base, V lost 0 bases, and 6 bases had no gene match.

The CDR3 bases are TGTGCCAGCAGCGAGTCCCCGACAGCCCACTATGGCTACACCTTC. Encoded protein: CASSESPTAHYGYTF. This chain connects TRBV5-6 to TRBJ1-2; D perhaps matches TRBD1 (5 bases). The CDR3 covers 15 residues. CDR1 is SGHDT, CDR2 YYEEEE, per germline. Trimming removed 4 bases from V and 3 bases from J, with 16 bases in between.

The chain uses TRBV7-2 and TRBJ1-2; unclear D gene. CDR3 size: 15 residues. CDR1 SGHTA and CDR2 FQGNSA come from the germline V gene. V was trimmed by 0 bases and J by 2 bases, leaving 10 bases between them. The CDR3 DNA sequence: TGTGCCAGCAGCTTAGCGCGACCGGGGAACTATGGCTACACCTTC. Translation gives CASSLARPGNYGYTF.

The CDR3 nucleotides read TGTGCCAGCAGCGCGTCAGCGGGAGCAGGGAGTGAGCAGTACTTC. This encodes CASSASAGAGSEQYF. The chain combines TRBV9 with TRBJ2-7; 8 nucleotides match TRBD2. The CDR3 has 15 residues. V dropped 3 bases and J dropped 7; count of bases not matched to a gene: 12. The V gene's germline CDR1 is SGDLS and CDR2 YYNGEE. Combining the CDR3 with reference TRBV9 and TRBJ2-7 gives the whole variable domain DSGVTQTPKHLITATGQRVTLRCSPRSGDLSVYWYQQSLDQGLQFLIQYYNGEERAKGNILERFSAQQFPDLHSELNLSSLELGDSALYFCASSASAGAGSEQYFGPGTRLTVT.

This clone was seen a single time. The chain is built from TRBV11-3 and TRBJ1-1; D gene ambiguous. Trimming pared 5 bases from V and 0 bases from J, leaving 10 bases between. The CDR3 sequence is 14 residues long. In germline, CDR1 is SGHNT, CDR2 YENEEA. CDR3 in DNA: TGTGCCAGCAGCCTAATTAGTCTGAACACTGAAGCTTTCTTT. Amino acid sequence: CASSLISLNTEAFF.

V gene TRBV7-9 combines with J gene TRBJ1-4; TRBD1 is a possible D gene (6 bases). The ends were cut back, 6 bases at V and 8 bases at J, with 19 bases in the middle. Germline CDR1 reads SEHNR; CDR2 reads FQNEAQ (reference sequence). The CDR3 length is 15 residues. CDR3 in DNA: TGTGCCAGCAGACCCCCAGGGGTGACGGGGGAAAAACTGTTTTTT. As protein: CASRPPGVTGEKLFF.

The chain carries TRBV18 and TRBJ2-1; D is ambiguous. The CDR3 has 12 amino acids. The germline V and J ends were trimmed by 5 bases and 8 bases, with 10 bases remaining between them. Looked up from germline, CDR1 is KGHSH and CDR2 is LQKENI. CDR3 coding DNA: TGTGCCAGCTCATCCTCCCCCGATGAGCAGTTCTTC. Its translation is CASSSSPDEQFF.

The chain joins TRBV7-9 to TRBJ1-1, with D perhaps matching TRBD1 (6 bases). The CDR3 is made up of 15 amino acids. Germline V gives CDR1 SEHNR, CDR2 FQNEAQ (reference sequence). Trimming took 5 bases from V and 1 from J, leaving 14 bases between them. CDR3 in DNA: TGTGCCAGCAGCCACCACAGGGCTGGGAACACTGAAGCTTTCTTT. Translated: CASSHHRAGNTEAFF.

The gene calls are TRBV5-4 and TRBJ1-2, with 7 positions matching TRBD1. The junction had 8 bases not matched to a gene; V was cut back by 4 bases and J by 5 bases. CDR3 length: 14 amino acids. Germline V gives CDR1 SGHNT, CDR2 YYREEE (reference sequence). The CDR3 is CASSPTGARYGYTF. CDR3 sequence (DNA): TGTGCCAGCAGCCCCACAGGGGCCCGGTATGGCTACACCTTC. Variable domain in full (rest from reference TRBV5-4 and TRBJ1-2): ETGVTQSPTHLIKTRGQQVTLRCSSQSGHNTVSWYQQALGQGPQFIFQYYREEENGRGNFPPRFSGLQFPNYSSELNVNALELDDSALYLCASSPTGARYGYTFGSGTRLTVV.